The clone carrying this T cell receptor beta chain was counted a few times. Its antigen is unknown. Unique molecular identifiers featured in each of the TCR beta cDNA libraries. Input amounts of about 0.95 to 10 million T cells were used. These gave 500,000 or so cDNA molecules, so each molecule approximated one T cell. TCRdb called the PCR reads again in MiXCR, with one record for every CDR3 protein. The sample lists 380,000 or so distinct CDR3 sequences; less than 40% were seen once. The data were taken from a study of post-analysis software for immune sequencing data. Study in general: Patients with relapsing-remitting, secondary progressive and progressive-relapsing multiple sclerosis courses were all represented. General study findings and limits: Versus controls, multiple sclerosis patients showed significantly lower diversity (normalized Chao1). Patients showed TRBV5-6, TRBV5-1 and TRBV20-1 among roughly five TRBV segments more frequent than in controls. F measure showed strong co-clustering of same-batch samples.

Unmatched junction bases numbered 7, after V lost 1 base and J lost 5 bases. The CDR3 extends over 15 amino acids. CDR1 is MNHEY and CDR2 is SVGAGI in the germline V gene. The source is a girl aged 10 to 17 with multiple sclerosis. The specimen was blood. The chain has TRBV6-5 and TRBJ1-1; 7 nucleotides agree with TRBD1. Here the CDR3 reads CASSYYGTEGTEAFF. As DNA, the CDR3 is TGTGCCAGCAGTTACTACGGGACAGAGGGAACTGAAGCTTTCTTT.